This TCR beta chain was identified in a study of T cell repertoires in cytomegalovirus infection. At the level of the study: Both a matching HLA type and CMV infection were indicated by public TCR beta signatures.

Study outcomes and limitations: The study identified carriers of CMV plus the relevant HLA from cumulative public TCR beta family frequency. It was HLA-C-restricted CMV-specific TCR beta clonotypes that dominated the response ex vivo.

As for this clonotype: Antigen specificity is unknown. The junction departs from the called germline gene at one end, perhaps through a read error.

Germline V gene lookup returns CDR1 MNHNS and CDR2 SASEGT. There are 15 residues in the CDR3. Each CDR3 protein gets one entry after TCRdb re-called the reads with MiXCR. The profile shows roughly 500,000 distinct CDR3 sequences, 16% of them singletons. The chain couples TRBV6-1 to TRBJ2-7; perhaps TRBD1 as D (5 bases). Specimen: CD8+ T cells from PBMCs. The sequence was collected from a human donor in good health (CMV status not recorded). Some clones in this sample may be carry-over from other donors' samples. Here the CDR3 reads CASGDPRQTLYEQYF. The CDR3 nucleotides are TGTGCCAGCGGTGATCCTAGACAGACCCTTTACGAGCAGTACTTC.